Presented here are 4 T cell receptor beta chains from one specimen sequenced in a study of blood T cell repertoires in COVID-19. The protocol was immunoSEQ multiplex PCR, while the TCRdb copy is restricted to in-frame clones and leaves out a portion. The table shows approximately 150,000 clones, with around 83% occurring only once. The sample taken for sequencing was peripheral blood. These receptors originate from a young man with COVID-19, enrolled during active disease.

The rearrangement joins TRBV5-1 to TRBJ2-3; TRBD2 aligns across 10 bases. The CDR3 is 16 amino acids. Trimming took 4 bases from V and 2 from J; bases not matched to a gene: 7. CDR1 is SGHRS and CDR2 is YFSETQ in the germline V gene. The DNA of the CDR3 is TGCGCCAGCAGCCGCAGCGGACTAGCGGACACAGATACGCAGTATTTT. Protein: CASSRSGLADTDTQYF.

The chain links TRBV9 to TRBJ1-6; 7 bases fit TRBD1. The CDR3 is 16 amino acids. Trimming took 4 bases from V and 5 from J; bases not matched to a gene: 9. CDR1 and CDR2 (germline): SGDLS, YYNGEE. As DNA, the CDR3 is TGTGCCAGCAGCCTTGAGGACAGGCCGAATAATTCACCCCTCCACTTT. Its protein product is CASSLEDRPNNSPLHF.

This clone was seen many times. V usage is TRBV2 and J usage is TRBJ2-1, with 12 bases matching TRBD2. Germline values: CDR1 SNHLY, CDR2 FYNNEI. This CDR3 comprises 15 residues. V lost 4 bases, J lost 7 bases, and 5 bases stayed unmatched. For the CDR3, the DNA is TGTGCCAGCAGTGGACTAGCGGGAGCAGGGAATGAGCAGTTCTTC. Its protein product is CASSGLAGAGNEQFF.

The chain uses TRBV19 and TRBJ1-1; D may be TRBD1 (6 bases). Trimming removed 8 bases from V and 0 bases from J, with 16 bases in between. The CDR3 has 15 amino acids. The germline V gene has CDR1 LNHDA and CDR2 SQIVND (reference sequence). Here the CDR3 DNA reads TGTGCCAGTCTGCGACAGGCTGGGATGAACACTGAAGCTTTCTTT. Residues: CASLRQAGMNTEAFF.